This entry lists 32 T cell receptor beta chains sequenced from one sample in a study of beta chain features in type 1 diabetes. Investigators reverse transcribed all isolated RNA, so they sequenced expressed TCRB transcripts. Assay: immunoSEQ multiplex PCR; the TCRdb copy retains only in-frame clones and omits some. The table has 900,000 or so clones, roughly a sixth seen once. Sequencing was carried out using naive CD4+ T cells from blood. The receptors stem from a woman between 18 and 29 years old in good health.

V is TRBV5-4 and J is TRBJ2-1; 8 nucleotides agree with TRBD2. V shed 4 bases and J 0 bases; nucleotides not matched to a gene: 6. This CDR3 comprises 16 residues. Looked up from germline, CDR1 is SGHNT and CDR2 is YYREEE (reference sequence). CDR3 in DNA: TGTGCCAGCAGCCCGGTTAGCGGGGCCTCCTACAATGAGCAGTTCTTC. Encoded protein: CASSPVSGASYNEQFF.

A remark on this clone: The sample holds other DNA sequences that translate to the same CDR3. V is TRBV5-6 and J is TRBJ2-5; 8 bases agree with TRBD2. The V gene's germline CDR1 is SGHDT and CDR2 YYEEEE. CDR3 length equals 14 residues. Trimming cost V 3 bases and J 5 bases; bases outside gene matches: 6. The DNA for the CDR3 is TGTGCCAGCAGCTCGAGCGGGAGCCAGGAGACCCAGTACTTC. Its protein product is CASSSSGSQETQYF.

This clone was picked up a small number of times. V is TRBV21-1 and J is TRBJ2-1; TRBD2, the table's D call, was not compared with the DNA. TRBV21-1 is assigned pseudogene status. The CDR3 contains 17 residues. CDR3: CASSTANGTSGFDEQFF. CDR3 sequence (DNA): TGTGCCAGCAGCACCGCAAATGGGACTAGCGGGTTCGATGAGCAGTTCTTC.

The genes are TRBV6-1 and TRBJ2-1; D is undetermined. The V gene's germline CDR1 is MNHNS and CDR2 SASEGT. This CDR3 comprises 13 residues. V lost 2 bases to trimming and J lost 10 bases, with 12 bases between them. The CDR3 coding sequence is TGTGCCAGCAGTGAACAGATGACTGGCGAGCAGTTCTTC. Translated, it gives CASSEQMTGEQFF.

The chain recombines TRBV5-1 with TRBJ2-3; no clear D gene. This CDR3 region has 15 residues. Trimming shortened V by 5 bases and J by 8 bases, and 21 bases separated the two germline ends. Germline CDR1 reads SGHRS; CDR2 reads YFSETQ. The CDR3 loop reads CASSAMSRVGATQYF. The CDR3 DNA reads TGCGCCAGCAGTGCTATGAGTCGGGTTGGCGCTACGCAGTATTTT.

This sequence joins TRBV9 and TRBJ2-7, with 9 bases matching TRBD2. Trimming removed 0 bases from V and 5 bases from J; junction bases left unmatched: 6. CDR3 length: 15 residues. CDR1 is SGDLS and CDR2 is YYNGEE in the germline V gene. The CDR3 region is CASSVGSGRSDEQYF. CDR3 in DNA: TGTGCCAGCAGCGTAGGTAGCGGGAGATCGGACGAGCAGTACTTC.

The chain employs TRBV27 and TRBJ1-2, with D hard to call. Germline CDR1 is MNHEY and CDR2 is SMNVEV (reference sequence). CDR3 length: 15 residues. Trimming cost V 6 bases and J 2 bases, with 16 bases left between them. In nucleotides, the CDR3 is TGTGCCAGCAGAAAAACCTCGGGAAGGAACTATGGCTACACCTTC. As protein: CASRKTSGRNYGYTF.

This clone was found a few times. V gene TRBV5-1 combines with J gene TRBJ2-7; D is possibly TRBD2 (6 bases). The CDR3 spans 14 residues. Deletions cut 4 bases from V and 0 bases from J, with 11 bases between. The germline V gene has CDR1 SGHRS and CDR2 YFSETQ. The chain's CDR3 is CASSTSGYSYEQYF. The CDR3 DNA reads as TGCGCCAGCAGCACCAGCGGGTACTCCTACGAGCAGTACTTC.

In DNA form, the CDR3 reads TGTGCCAGCAGCTTACCCTCAAAATTGACAGGGAGCAATTCACCCCTCCACTTT. It yields the protein CASSLPSKLTGSNSPLHF. The V and J genes are TRBV7-3 and TRBJ1-6; 7 bases fit TRBD1. The CDR3 runs 18 residues. Germline V gene sequence: CDR1 SGHTA, CDR2 FQGTGA. The V and J ends lost 2 bases and 7 bases, in that order; junction bases with no gene match: 14.

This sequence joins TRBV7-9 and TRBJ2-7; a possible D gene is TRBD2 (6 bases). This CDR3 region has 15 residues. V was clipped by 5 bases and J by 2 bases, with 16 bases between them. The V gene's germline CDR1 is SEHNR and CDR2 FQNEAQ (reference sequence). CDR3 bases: TGTGCCAGCAGCCCCCGGGACTTCTCGACCTACGAGCAGTACTTC. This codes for CASSPRDFSTYEQYF.

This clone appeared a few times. The CDR3 region is CASSLRRSYNEQFF. The CDR3 region has the DNA TGCGCCAGCAGCTTGCGTCGGTCCTACAATGAGCAGTTCTTC. The chain joins TRBV5-1 to TRBJ2-1, with D hard to call. CDR1 and CDR2 from the germline V gene are SGHRS and YFSETQ. This CDR3 comprises 14 residues. The V and J ends lost 1 base and 1 base respectively, with 6 bases between them.

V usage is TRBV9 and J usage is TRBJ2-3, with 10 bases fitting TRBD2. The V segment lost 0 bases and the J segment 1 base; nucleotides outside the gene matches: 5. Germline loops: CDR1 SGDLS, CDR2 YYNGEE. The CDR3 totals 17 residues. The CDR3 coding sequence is TGTGCCAGCAGCGTAGTTGCCGGGACTAGCGGCACAGATACGCAGTATTTT. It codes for CASSVVAGTSGTDTQYF.

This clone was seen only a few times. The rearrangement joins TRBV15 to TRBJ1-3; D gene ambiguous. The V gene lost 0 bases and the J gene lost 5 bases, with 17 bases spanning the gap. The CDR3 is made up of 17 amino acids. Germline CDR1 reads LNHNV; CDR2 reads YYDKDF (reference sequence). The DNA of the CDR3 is TGTGCCACCAGCAGAGATAAAATCGGTGGAGATCGAAACACCATATATTTT. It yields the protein CATSRDKIGGDRNTIYF.

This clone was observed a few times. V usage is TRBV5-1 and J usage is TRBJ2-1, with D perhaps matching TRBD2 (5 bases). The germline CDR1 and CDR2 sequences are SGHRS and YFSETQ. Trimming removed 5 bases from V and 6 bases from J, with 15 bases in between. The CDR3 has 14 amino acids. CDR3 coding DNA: TGCGCCAGCAGTCAACGACTATCAAGCAATGAGCAGTTCTTC. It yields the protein CASSQRLSSNEQFF.

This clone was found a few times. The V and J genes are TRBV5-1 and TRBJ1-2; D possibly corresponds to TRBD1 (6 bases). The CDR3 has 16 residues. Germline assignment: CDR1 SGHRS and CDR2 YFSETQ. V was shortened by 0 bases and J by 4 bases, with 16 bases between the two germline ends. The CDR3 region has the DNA TGCGCCAGCAGCTTGGACGGATCACAGGGCCCCTATGGCTACACCTTC. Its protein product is CASSLDGSQGPYGYTF.

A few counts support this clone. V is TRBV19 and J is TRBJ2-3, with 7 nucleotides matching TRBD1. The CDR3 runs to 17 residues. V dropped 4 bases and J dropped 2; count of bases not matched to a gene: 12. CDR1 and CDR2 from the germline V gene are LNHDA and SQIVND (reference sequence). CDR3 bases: TGTGCCAGTAGTACCGGACAGGATCCCTATACCACAGATACGCAGTATTTT. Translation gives CASSTGQDPYTTDTQYF.

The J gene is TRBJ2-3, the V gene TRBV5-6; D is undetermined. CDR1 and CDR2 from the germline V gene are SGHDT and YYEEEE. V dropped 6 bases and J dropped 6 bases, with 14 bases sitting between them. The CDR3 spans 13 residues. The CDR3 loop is CASTDNPSDTQYF. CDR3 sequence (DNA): TGTGCCAGCACCGATAACCCCTCCGATACGCAGTATTTT.

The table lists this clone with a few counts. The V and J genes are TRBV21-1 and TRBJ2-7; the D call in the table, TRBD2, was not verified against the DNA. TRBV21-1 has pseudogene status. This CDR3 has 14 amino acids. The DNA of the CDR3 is TGTGCCAGCAGCAAAGCTGTAGCGGGACGCGAGCAGTACTTC. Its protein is CASSKAVAGREQYF.

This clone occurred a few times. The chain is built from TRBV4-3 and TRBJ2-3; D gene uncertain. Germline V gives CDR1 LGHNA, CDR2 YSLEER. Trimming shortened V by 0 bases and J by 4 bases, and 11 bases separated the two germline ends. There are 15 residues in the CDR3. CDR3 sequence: CASSQDLYSSDTQYF. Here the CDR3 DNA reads TGCGCCAGCAGCCAAGATCTGTACTCATCAGATACGCAGTATTTT.

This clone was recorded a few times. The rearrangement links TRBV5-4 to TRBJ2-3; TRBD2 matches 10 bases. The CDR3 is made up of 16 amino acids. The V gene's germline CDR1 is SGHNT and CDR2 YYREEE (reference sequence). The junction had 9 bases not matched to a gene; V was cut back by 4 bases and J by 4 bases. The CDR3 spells CASSETLAGVSDTQYF. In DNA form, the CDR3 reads TGTGCCAGCAGCGAGACCCTAGCGGGAGTGTCAGATACGCAGTATTTT.

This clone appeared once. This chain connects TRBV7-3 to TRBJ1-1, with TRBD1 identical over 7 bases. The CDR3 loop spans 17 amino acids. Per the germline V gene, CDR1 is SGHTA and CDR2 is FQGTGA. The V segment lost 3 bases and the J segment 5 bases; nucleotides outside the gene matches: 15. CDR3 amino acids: CASSFQKNHRGGTEAFF. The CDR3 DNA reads TGTGCCAGCAGCTTCCAAAAAAATCACAGGGGTGGGACTGAAGCTTTCTTT.

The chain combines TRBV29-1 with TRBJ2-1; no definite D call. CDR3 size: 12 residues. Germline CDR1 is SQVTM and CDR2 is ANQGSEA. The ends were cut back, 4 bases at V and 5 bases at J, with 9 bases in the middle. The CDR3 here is CSVARQDNEQFF. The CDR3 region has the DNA TGCAGCGTTGCACGGCAGGACAATGAGCAGTTCTTC.

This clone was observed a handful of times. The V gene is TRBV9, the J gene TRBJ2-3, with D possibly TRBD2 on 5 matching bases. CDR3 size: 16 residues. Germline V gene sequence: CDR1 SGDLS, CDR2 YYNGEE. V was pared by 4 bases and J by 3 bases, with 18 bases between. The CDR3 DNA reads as TGTGCCAGCAGCCACGACATCCAGCGGAAAACAGATACGCAGTATTTT. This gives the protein CASSHDIQRKTDTQYF. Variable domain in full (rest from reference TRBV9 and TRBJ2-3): DSGVTQTPKHLITATGQRVTLRCSPRSGDLSVYWYQQSLDQGLQFLIQYYNGEERAKGNILERFSAQQFPDLHSELNLSSLELGDSALYFCASSHDIQRKTDTQYFGPGTRLTVL.

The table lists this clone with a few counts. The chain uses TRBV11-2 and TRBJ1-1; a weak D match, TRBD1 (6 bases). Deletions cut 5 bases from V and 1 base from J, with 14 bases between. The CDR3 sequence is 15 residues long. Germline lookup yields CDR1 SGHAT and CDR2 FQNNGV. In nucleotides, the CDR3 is TGTGCCAGCAGCCCCGTGAGGGGGAGGAACACTGAAGCTTTCTTT. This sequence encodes CASSPVRGRNTEAFF.

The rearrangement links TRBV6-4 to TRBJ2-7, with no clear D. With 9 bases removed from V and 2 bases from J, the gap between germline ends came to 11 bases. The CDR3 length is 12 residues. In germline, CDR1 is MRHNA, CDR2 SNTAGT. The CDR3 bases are TGTGCCAGACCCTTAGAGACCTACGAGCAGTACTTC. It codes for CARPLETYEQYF.

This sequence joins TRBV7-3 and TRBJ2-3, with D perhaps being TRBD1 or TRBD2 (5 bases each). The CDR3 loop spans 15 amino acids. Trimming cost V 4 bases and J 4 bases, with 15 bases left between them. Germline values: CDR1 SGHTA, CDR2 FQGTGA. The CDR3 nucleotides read TGTGCCAGCAGCTCCACCGGGGCACAGGCAGATACGCAGTATTTT. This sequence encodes CASSSTGAQADTQYF.

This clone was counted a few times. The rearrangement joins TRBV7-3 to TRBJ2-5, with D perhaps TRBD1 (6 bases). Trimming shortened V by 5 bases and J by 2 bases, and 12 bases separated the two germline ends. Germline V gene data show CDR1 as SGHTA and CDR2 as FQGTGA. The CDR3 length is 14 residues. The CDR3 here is CASSPTGDQETQYF. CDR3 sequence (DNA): TGTGCCAGCAGCCCGACAGGTGATCAAGAGACCCAGTACTTC.

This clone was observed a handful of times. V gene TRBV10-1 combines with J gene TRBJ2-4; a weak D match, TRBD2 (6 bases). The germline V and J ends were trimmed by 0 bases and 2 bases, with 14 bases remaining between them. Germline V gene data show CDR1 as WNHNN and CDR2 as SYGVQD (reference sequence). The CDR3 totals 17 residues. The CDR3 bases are TGCGCCAGCAGTGAGTCGGGCGGCGGGAAAACCAAAAACATTCAGTACTTC. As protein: CASSESGGGKTKNIQYF.

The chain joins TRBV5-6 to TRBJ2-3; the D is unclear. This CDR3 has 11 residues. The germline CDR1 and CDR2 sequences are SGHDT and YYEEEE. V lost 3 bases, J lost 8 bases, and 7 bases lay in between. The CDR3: CASSSALTQYF. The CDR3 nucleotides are TGTGCCAGCAGCTCAGCACTTACGCAGTATTTT.

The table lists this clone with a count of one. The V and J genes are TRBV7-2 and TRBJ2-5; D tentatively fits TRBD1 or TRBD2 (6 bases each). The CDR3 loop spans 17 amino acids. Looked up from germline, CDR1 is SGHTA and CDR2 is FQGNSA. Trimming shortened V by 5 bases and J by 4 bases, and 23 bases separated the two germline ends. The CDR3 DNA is TGTGCCAGCAGCCAAGATGCAACAGGGCGGAGGGGAGAGACCCAGTACTTC. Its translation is CASSQDATGRRGETQYF.

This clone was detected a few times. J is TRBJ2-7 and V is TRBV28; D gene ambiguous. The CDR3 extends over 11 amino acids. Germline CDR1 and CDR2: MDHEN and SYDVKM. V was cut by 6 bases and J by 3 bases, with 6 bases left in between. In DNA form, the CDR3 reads TGTGCCAGCAGGGGCTTCTACGAGCAGTACTTC. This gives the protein CASRGFYEQYF.

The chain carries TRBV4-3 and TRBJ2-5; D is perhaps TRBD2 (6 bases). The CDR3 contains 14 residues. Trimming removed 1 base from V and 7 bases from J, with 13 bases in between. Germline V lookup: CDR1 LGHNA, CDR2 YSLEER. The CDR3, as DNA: TGCGCCAGCAGCCAAGGTCGGGGGTTCGGGACCCAGTACTTC. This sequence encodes CASSQGRGFGTQYF.